This T cell receptor (beta chain) was obtained from a study of memory CD4+ T cells and cytomegalovirus serostatus. General study results and limits: A US-trained random forest predicted CMV serostatus with median AUC about 0.92.

As processed by the authors: Out-of-frame sequences were removed, leaving roughly 2.1 million distinct TCRbeta sequences. Data came from immunoSEQ multiplex PCR; TCRdb stores just in-frame clones and leaves some out. V, J and clone size reflect that table, while D and trimming were determined from the DNA. Of about 41,000 clones in the sample, 79% were seen once. This clone turned up a few times. Its antigen is unknown. Single viable CD3+CD4+CD8-CD45RO+ cells were sorted as the memory CD4+ T cells. Total CD4+ T cells were enriched by CD4 positive selection. From germline, CDR1 is SQVTM and CDR2 ANQGSEA. V was pared by 0 bases and J by 4 bases, with 12 bases between. There are 14 residues in the CDR3.

Sequenced: memory CD4+ T cells from blood. The gene calls are TRBV29-1 and TRBJ1-1; D uncertain. This TCR was sampled from an adult in good health and CMV-seronegative. This CDR3 reads CSVEDRAITTEAFF. In DNA, the CDR3 is TGCAGCGTTGAAGATAGGGCCATTACCACTGAAGCTTTCTTT.